A selection of T cell receptor beta chains follows, all from one sample in a study of lymphopenia after photon versus proton radiotherapy. TCRdb keeps only in-frame clones here, not all; method: immunoSEQ multiplex PCR. The table has 53,000 or so clones, about four fifths seen once. The sample consisted of peripheral blood, taken from a patient treated with photon-based radiotherapy. Receptors originate from a man aged 50 or older with gastric cancer. The CDR3 runs from the conserved cysteine through the conserved F or W. The order of the fields is V gene, D gene, J gene, CDR3 protein. The D gene is left open where the match is weak.

>TRBV11-2|TRBD1|TRBJ1-4
CASSPGVGTGLEKLFF
>TRBV7-2|TRBD1|TRBJ1-2
CASSLGGQGGGYTF
>TRBV30|.|TRBJ2-7
CAWRGGSYEQYF
>TRBV4-2|.|TRBJ2-3
CASSPRRDLRDTQYF
>TRBV7-2|TRBD2|TRBJ2-2
CASSSSPTSGNTGELFF
>TRBV4-1|.|TRBJ2-3
CASSQGGTRDTQYF
>TRBV29-1|TRBD1|TRBJ1-2
CSANPTGSYGYTF
>TRBV18|.|TRBJ1-4
CASSPSHEKLFF
>TRBV5-1|.|TRBJ2-1
CASSLFGTYNEQFF
>TRBV6-6|.|TRBJ1-2
CASSSLGPTRGYTF
>TRBV10-3|.|TRBJ2-7
CAISDVGPYEQYF
>TRBV6-4|.|TRBJ2-3
CASSARVGFDTQYF
>TRBV28|.|TRBJ2-5
CASSSSGGSQKETQYF
>TRBV6-5|TRBD1|TRBJ1-2
CASRPGQGGYGYTF
>TRBV11-2|TRBD1|TRBJ2-3
CASTLSRGQDTQYF
>TRBV7-3|.|TRBJ2-7
CASSSAPGYEQYF
>TRBV27|.|TRBJ2-1
CASSLGTRNEQFF